This T cell receptor (beta chain) is drawn from a study of cytomegalovirus exposure and HLA in healthy donors. For the study at large: A prior study identified approximately 120 million unique TCR beta sequences from 150 million to 200 million T cells. Study-wide results and caveats: TCR beta V- and J-gene trimming was later associated with a missense DCLRE1C variant. In an earlier analysis, in about 530 donors, most V segments appeared productive either ~87% or ~30% of the time. A later analysis found TCR association rates differed by HLA locus, highest for DRB1 and lowest for HLA-C.

It was with 60 Vbeta and 13 Jbeta primers that the PCR ran. The data were produced by immunoSEQ multiplex PCR, yet TCRdb's version contains in-frame clones alone and is incomplete. Among some 110,000 clones listed, roughly 69% were seen once. Deletions cut 7 bases from V and 1 base from J, with 28 bases between. The germline V gene has CDR1 SQVTM and CDR2 ANQGSEA. This CDR3 contains 18 residues. A word on this clone: Its cognate antigen is unknown.

What was sequenced was PBMCs. This TCR derives from a woman younger than 45 in good health and CMV-seronegative. The chain is built from TRBV29-1 and TRBJ1-1; weak D call: TRBD1 (6 bases). The DNA of the CDR3 is TGCAGCGCAGGGGACCCAACAGGGTTCGTATCAAGGAACACTGAAGCTTTCTTT. Its translation: CSAGDPTGFVSRNTEAFF.